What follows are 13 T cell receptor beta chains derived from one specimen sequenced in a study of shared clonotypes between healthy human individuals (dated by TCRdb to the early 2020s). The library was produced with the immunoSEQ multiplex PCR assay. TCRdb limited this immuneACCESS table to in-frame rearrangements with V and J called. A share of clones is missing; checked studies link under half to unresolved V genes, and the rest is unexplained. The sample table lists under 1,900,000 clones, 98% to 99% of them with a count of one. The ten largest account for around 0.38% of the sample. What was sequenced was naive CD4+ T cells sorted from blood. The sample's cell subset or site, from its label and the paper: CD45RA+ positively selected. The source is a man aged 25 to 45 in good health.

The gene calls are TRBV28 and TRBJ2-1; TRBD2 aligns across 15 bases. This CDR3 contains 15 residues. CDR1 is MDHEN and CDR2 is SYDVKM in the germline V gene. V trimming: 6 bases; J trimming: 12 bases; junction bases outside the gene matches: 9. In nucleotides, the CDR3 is TGTGCCAGCAGACCAGGACTAGCGGGAGGGTCTGTGCAGTTCTTC. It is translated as CASRPGLAGGSVQFF.

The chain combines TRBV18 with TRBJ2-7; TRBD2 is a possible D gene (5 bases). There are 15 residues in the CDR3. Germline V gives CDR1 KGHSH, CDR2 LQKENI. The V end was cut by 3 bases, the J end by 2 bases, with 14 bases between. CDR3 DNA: TGTGCCAGCTCACCGAGGGATGGGGTTACCTACGAGCAGTACTTC. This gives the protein CASSPRDGVTYEQYF.

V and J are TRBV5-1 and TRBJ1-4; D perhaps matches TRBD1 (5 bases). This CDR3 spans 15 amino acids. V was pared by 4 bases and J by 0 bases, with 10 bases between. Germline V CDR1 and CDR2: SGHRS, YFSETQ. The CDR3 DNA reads TGCGCCAGCAGCATAGGGACTTCAACTAATGAAAAACTGTTTTTT. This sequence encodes CASSIGTSTNEKLFF.

CDR3 protein: CASLPGRTPHEQYF. For the CDR3, the DNA is TGTGCCAGCCTCCCAGGGAGAACTCCCCACGAGCAGTACTTC. This chain connects TRBV28 to TRBJ2-7, with D possibly being TRBD1 or TRBD2 (5 bases each). Germline CDR1 and CDR2: MDHEN and SYDVKM. V was clipped by 8 bases and J by 5 bases, with 19 bases between them. The CDR3 runs 14 residues.

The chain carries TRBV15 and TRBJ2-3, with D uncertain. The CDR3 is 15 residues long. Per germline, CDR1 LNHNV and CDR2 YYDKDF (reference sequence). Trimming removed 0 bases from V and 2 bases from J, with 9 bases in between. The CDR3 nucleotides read TGTGCCACCAGCAGAGATCGGGTGACCACAGATACGCAGTATTTT. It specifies CATSRDRVTTDTQYF. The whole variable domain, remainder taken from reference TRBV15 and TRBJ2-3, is DAMVIQNPRYQVTQFGKPVTLSCSQTLNHNVMYWYQQKSSQAPKLLFHYYDKDFNNEADTPDNFQSRRPNTSFCFLDIRSPGLGDTAMYLCATSRDRVTTDTQYFGPGTRLTVL.

The CDR3 is CASSIRQDLGQFF. The CDR3 coding sequence is TGTGCCAGTAGTATAAGGCAGGACCTGGGGCAGTTCTTC. V and J are TRBV19 and TRBJ2-1; D unclear. Trimming shortened V by 2 bases and J by 12 bases, and 14 bases separated the two germline ends. CDR1 and CDR2 (germline): LNHDA, SQIVND (reference sequence). The CDR3 runs to 13 residues. The entire variable domain, with the rest obtained from reference TRBV19 and TRBJ2-1, is as follows: DGGITQSPKYLFRKEGQNVTLSCEQNLNHDAMYWYRQDPGQGLRLIYYSQIVNDFQKGDIAEGYSVSREKKESFPLTVTSAQKNPTAFYLCASSIRQDLGQFFGPGTRLTVL.

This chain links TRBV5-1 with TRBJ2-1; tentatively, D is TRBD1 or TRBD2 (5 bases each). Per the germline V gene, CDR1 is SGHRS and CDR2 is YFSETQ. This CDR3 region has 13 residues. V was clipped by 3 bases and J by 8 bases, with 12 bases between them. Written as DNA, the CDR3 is TGCGCCAGCAGCTCGGGACCTTTGGATGAGCAGTTCTTC. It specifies CASSSGPLDEQFF.

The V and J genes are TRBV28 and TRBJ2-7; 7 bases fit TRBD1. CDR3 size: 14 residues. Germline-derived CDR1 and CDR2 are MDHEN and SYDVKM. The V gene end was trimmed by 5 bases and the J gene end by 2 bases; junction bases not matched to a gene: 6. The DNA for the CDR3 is TGTGCCAGCAGTCATGGGACAGAGACCTACGAGCAGTACTTC. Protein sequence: CASSHGTETYEQYF.

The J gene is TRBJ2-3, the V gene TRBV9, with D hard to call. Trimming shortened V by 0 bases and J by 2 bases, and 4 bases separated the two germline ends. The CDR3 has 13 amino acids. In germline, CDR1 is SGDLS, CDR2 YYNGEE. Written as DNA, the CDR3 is TGTGCCAGCAGCGTAGTAATCACAGATACGCAGTATTTT. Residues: CASSVVITDTQYF.

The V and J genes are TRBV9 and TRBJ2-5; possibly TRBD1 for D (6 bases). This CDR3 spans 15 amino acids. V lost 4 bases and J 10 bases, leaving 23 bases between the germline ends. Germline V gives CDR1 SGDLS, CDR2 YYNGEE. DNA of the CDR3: TGTGCCAGCAGCAAAACAGGGTCCCCAGTCGACGGCCAGTACTTC. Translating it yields CASSKTGSPVDGQYF.

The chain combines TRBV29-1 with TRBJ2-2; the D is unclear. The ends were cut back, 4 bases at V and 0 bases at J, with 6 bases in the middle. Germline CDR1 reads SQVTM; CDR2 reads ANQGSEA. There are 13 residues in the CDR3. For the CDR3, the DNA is TGCAGCGTTGGGACGCCGAACACCGGGGAGCTGTTTTTT. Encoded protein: CSVGTPNTGELFF.

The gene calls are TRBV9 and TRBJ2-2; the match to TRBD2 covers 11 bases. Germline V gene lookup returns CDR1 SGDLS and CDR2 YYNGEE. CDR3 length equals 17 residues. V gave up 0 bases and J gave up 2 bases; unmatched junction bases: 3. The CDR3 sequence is CASSVVAGGPNTGELFF. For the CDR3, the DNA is TGTGCCAGCAGCGTAGTAGCGGGAGGGCCCAACACCGGGGAGCTGTTTTTT.

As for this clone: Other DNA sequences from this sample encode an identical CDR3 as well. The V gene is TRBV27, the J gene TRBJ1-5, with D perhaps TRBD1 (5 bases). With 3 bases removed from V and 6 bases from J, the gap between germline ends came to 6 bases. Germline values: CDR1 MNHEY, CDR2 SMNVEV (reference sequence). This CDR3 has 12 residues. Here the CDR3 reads CASSFRGQPQHF. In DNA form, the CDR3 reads TGTGCCAGCAGTTTTAGGGGTCAGCCCCAGCATTTT.